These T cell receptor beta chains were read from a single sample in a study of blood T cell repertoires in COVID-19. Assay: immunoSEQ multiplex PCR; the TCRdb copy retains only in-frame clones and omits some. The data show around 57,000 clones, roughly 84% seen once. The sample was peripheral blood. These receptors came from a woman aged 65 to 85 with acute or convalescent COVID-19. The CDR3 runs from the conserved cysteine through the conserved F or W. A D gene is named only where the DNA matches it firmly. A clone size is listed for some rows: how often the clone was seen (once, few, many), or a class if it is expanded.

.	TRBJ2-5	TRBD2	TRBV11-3	CASSLDARAGGAGAPETQYF	TGTGCCAGCAGCTTAGATGCCCGGGCGGGGGGCGCGGGGGCCCCAGAGACCCAGTACTTC
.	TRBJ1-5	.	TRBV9	CASSGGQQVGQPQHF	TGTGCCAGCAGCGGAGGACAGCAGGTTGGTCAGCCCCAGCATTTT
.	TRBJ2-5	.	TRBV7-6	CASSLAFGGETQYF	TGTGCCAGCAGCTTAGCGTTCGGCGGAGAGACCCAGTACTTC
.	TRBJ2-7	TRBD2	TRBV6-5	CASRPGTSYEQYF	TGTGCCAGCAGACCCGGGACTAGCTACGAGCAGTACTTC
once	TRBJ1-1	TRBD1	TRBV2	CASRAETGGGEAFF	TGTGCCAGCAGAGCAGAAACAGGGGGCGGTGAAGCTTTCTTT
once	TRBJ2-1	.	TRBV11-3	CASRSGETYNEQFF	TGTGCCAGCAGGTCGGGGGAGACCTACAATGAGCAGTTCTTC
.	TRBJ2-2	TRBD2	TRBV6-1	CASSEGLAGANTGELFF	TGTGCCAGCAGTGAAGGACTAGCGGGGGCCAACACCGGGGAGCTGTTTTTT
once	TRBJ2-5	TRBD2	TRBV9	CASSVAPSGGAGETQYF	TGTGCCAGCAGCGTAGCTCCTAGCGGGGGAGCGGGGGAGACCCAGTACTTC
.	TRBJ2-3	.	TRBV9	CASSVVRGSSTDTQYF	TGTGCCAGCAGCGTAGTTCGGGGGTCTAGCACAGATACGCAGTATTTT
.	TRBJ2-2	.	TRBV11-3	CASFSRSPKAGELFF	TGTGCCAGTTTTTCCAGGTCCCCAAAGGCCGGGGAGCTGTTTTTT
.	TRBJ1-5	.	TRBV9	CASSGQAVNQPQHF	TGTGCCAGCAGCGGACAAGCCGTAAATCAGCCCCAGCATTTT
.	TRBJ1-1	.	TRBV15	CATSRDLTNTEAFF	TGTGCCACCAGCAGGGACTTGACGAACACTGAAGCTTTCTTT
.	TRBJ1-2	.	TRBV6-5	CASAQAYDYGYTF	TGTGCCAGCGCACAGGCGTACGACTATGGCTACACCTTC
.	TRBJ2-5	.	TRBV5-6	CASSLGAAGAQYF	TGTGCCAGCAGCTTGGGAGCGGCCGGGGCCCAGTACTTC
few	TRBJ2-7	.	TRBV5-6	CASSLAGSRRDEQYF	TGTGCCAGCAGCTTGGCGGGTAGCCGGCGAGACGAGCAGTACTTC
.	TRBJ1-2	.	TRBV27	CASSLSLRHKTGYTF	TGTGCCAGCAGTTTATCGTTGAGACATAAGACTGGCTACACCTTC
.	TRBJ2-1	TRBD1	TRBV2	CASNQQGLYNEQFF	TGTGCCAGCAACCAACAGGGGTTATACAATGAGCAGTTCTTC
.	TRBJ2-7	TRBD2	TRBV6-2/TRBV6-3	CASSYSTARGYSYEQYF	TGTGCCAGCAGTTACTCGACCGCGCGGGGGTACTCCTACGAGCAGTACTTC
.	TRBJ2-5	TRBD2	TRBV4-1	CASSQISGGQETQYF	TGCGCCAGCAGCCAAATAAGCGGGGGTCAAGAGACCCAGTACTTC
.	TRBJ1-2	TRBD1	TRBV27	CASSLSGTGGDYGYTF	TGTGCCAGCAGTTTATCTGGGACAGGGGGCGACTATGGCTACACCTTC
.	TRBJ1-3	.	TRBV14	CASSQGRNTIYF	TGTGCCAGCAGCCAAGGGCGGAACACCATATATTTT
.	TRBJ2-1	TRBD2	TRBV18	CASSPPPGGDEQFF	TGTGCCAGCTCACCTCCTCCGGGGGGGGATGAGCAGTTCTTC
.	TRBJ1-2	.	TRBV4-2	CASSQGGGNYGYTF	TGTGCCAGCAGCCAAGGCGGAGGGAACTATGGCTACACCTTC
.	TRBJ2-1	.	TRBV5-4	CAFLGGNEQFF	TGTGCCTTCCTAGGAGGTAATGAGCAGTTCTTC
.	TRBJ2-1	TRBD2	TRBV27	CASKAGGHSSYNEQFF	TGTGCCAGCAAAGCGGGGGGGCATAGCTCCTACAATGAGCAGTTCTTC
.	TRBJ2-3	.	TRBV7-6	CASSPLGAPLTDTQYF	TGTGCCAGCAGCCCCCTGGGAGCGCCTTTGACAGATACGCAGTATTTT
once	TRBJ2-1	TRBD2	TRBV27	CASSLFTSGDNEQFF	TGTGCCAGCAGTTTATTTACTAGCGGGGACAATGAGCAGTTCTTC
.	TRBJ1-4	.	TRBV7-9	CASTASGGNEKLFF	TGTGCCAGCACCGCTTCAGGAGGGAATGAAAAACTGTTTTTT
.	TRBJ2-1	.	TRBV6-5	CATQANNEQFF	TGTGCCACCCAGGCGAACAATGAGCAGTTCTTC
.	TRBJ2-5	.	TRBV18	CASSLRGQETQYF	TGTGCCAGCTCATTACGGGGCCAAGAGACCCAGTACTTC
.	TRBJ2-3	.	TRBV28	CASRAGGTDTQYF	TGTGCCAGCAGGGCCGGGGGCACAGATACGCAGTATTTT
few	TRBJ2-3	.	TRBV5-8	CASSLQFSTDTQYF	TGTGCCAGCAGCTTACAGTTTAGCACAGATACGCAGTATTTT
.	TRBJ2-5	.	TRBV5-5	CASSLIGVEETQYF	TGTGCCAGCAGCTTGATAGGGGTAGAAGAGACCCAGTACTTC
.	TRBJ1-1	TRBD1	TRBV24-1	CATSDRDRGHTEAFF	TGTGCCACCAGTGACCGGGACAGGGGGCACACTGAAGCTTTCTTT
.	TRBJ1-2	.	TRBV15	CATEPQQGSYGYTF	TGTGCCACCGAGCCCCAACAGGGAAGCTATGGCTACACCTTC
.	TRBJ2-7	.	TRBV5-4	CASSLVGARVSEQYF	TGTGCCAGCAGCTTGGTAGGGGCCCGGGTATCCGAGCAGTACTTC
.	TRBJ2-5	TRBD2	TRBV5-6	CASSPSGGAGETQYF	TGTGCCAGCAGTCCTAGCGGGGGGGCCGGGGAGACCCAGTACTTC
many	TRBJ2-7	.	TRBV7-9	CASVLDRAYEQYF	TGTGCCAGCGTCCTGGACAGAGCCTACGAGCAGTACTTC
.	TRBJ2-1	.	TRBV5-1	CASSMRPSDTNNNEQFF	TGCGCCAGCAGCATGCGCCCTAGCGACACGAACAACAATGAGCAGTTCTTC
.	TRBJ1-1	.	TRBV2	CASRGDPTGTEAFF	TGTGCCAGCAGGGGGGACCCCACAGGGACTGAAGCTTTCTTT
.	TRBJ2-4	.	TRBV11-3	CASSLDQGSDIQYF	TGTGCCAGCAGCTTAGATCAGGGATCGGACATTCAGTACTTC
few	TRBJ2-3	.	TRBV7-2	CASSFPGGGTDTQYF	TGTGCCAGCAGCTTTCCGGGGGGCGGCACAGATACGCAGTATTTT
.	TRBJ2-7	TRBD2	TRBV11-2	CASSSTERGREQYF	TGTGCCAGCAGCTCCACAGAGCGGGGCCGCGAGCAGTACTTC
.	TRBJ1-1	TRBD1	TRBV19	CASSRDRLAEAFF	TGTGCCAGTAGTAGGGACAGGCTGGCTGAAGCTTTCTTT
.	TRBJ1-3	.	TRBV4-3	CASSRQQSPGNTIYF	TGCGCCAGCAGCCGACAACAAAGCCCTGGAAACACCATATATTTT
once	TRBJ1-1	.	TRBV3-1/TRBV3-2	CASSQAGTPLPAFF	TGTGCCAGCAGCCAGGCCGGGACACCCCTCCCGGCTTTCTTT
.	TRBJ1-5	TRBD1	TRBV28	CASSSIDRGDQPQHF	TGTGCCAGCAGTTCCATCGACAGGGGCGATCAGCCCCAGCATTTT
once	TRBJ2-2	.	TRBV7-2	CASSLGQYAGELFF	TGTGCCAGCAGCTTAGGACAGTACGCCGGGGAGCTGTTTTTT
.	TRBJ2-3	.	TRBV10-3	CAIAGSTDTQYF	TGTGCCATCGCGGGGAGCACAGATACGCAGTATTTT
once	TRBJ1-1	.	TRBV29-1	CSVLRGNTEAFF	TGCAGCGTTCTAAGGGGGAATACTGAAGCTTTCTTT
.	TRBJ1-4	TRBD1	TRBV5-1	CASNTGGWGEKLFF	TGCGCCAGCAACACAGGGGGATGGGGTGAAAAACTGTTTTTT
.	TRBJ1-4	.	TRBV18	CASSPGGGEKLFF	TGTGCCAGCTCACCGGGTGGAGGAGAAAAACTGTTTTTT
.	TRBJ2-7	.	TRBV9	CASSARGFGEQYF	TGTGCCAGCAGCGCCAGAGGGTTCGGGGAGCAGTACTTC
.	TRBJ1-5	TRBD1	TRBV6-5	CASSYGQGYQPQHF	TGTGCCAGCAGTTACGGACAGGGGTATCAGCCCCAGCATTTT